These 14 T cell receptor beta chains were sequenced from one sample in a study of human T cells and chemical hapten exposure. Time point indicated: patch test 2, 6 weeks after DPC sensitization. This sample's treatment: therapeutic diphenylcyclopropenone sensitization with weekly scalp DPC. TCRdb itself ran the RACE reads through MiXCR, one entry per CDR3 protein. This repertoire shows about 350,000 distinct CDR3 sequences, about 6% found once; its top ten account for around 5.8%. The specimen was whole blood, collected in connection with sensitization to the hapten diphenylcyclopropenone (DPC). These receptors were taken from a young woman with alopecia areata. Some clones in this sample may be carry-over from other donors' samples.

This clonotype showed up just a few times. The V call is TRBV12-3 or TRBV12-4, the J call TRBJ1-5; unclear D gene. V was shortened by 5 bases and J by 0 bases, with 11 bases between the two germline ends. The CDR3 runs to 15 residues. CDR3 nucleotide sequence: TGTGCCAGCAGTCCCCAGAGTAATAGCAATCAGCCCCAGCATTTT. This sequence encodes CASSPQSNSNQPQHF.

The rearrangement uses TRBV11-2 and TRBJ2-5; 9 nucleotides align to TRBD1. V shed 0 bases and J 4 bases; nucleotides not matched to a gene: 6. Germline V lookup: CDR1 SGHAT, CDR2 FQNNGV. The CDR3 has 16 amino acids. CDR3 amino acids: CASSLEGGQGSETQYF. CDR3 DNA sequence: TGTGCCAGCAGCTTAGAAGGGGGACAGGGATCAGAGACCCAGTACTTC.

The table lists this clonotype with a few counts. The V gene is TRBV20-1, the J gene TRBJ1-6; no firm D call. Germline CDR1 DFQATT, CDR2 SNEGSKA (reference sequence). With 1 base removed from V and 7 bases from J, the gap between germline ends came to 5 bases. This CDR3 has 12 residues. CDR3 bases: TGCAGTGCTAGAGTTGTAAATTCACCCCTCCACTTT. The encoded protein is CSARVVNSPLHF.

A few counts support this clonotype. In nucleotides, the CDR3 is TGTGCCAGCAGCCGACACAACGTGGAAAGCACTGAAGCTTTCTTT. Its protein product is CASSRHNVESTEAFF. This chain joins TRBV5-5 and TRBJ1-1; D call uncertain. Germline loops: CDR1 SGHKS, CDR2 YYEKEE (reference sequence). V shed 4 bases and J shed 4 bases, with 17 bases lying between them. The CDR3 has 15 residues.

This clonotype was counted many times. The genes are TRBV12-5 and TRBJ2-3; 8 nucleotides agree with TRBD2. With V trimmed by 6 bases and J by 5 bases, 10 bases remained unmatched. This CDR3 is built from 15 residues. From germline, CDR1 is LGHNT and CDR2 FRNRAP. The CDR3 reads CASGSTGGLEDTQYF. DNA for the CDR3: TGTGCTAGTGGCTCGACGGGGGGGCTAGAAGATACGCAGTATTTT. Using reference TRBV12-5 and TRBJ2-3 for the parts outside the CDR3, the full variable domain is DARVTQTPRHKVTEMGQEVTMRCQPILGHNTVFWYRQTMMQGLELLAYFRNRAPLDDSGMPKDRFSAEMPDATLATLKIQPSEPRDSAVYFCASGSTGGLEDTQYFGPGTRLTVL.

Ten or more counts support this clonotype. The J gene is TRBJ2-1, the V gene TRBV10-3, with unresolved D. Trimming took off 6 bases at V and 0 bases at J, with 12 bases between the two ends. The CDR3 consists of 15 residues. In germline, CDR1 is ENHRY, CDR2 SYGVKD. For the CDR3, the DNA is TGTGCCATCAGCCCCTTCTTGCGCTCCTACAATGAGCAGTTCTTC. It specifies CAISPFLRSYNEQFF.

This clonotype has a handful of counts. The CDR3 bases are TGTGCCAGCATCACAAAGCAAGTGGCAGGGCATCAGCCCCAGCATTTT. Translation: CASITKQVAGHQPQHF. The chain is built from TRBV21-1 and TRBJ1-5; TRBD1, the D gene given by the table, was not confirmed from the DNA. TRBV21-1 is a pseudogene segment. The CDR3 totals 16 residues.

The sample holds a few counts of this clonotype. The chain is built from TRBV4-3 and TRBJ2-7, with D possibly TRBD1 on 5 matching bases. The CDR3 runs 16 residues. Per the germline V gene, CDR1 is LGHNA and CDR2 is YSLEER. Between the trimmed V and J ends, which lost 2 bases and 0 bases, there was a span of 14 bases. The CDR3 DNA follows: TGCGCCAGCAGCCAAATCATGACAGATCGCTCCTACGAGCAGTACTTC. The encoded protein is CASSQIMTDRSYEQYF.

This clonotype was counted at least ten times. V is TRBV4-1 and J is TRBJ1-2; D not resolved. The germline gives CDR1 MGHRA, CDR2 YSYEKL. V lost 0 bases and J 4 bases, leaving 9 bases between the germline ends. CDR3 size: 14 residues. The CDR3 sequence is CASSQDTTSYGYTF. The CDR3 coding sequence is TGCGCCAGCAGCCAAGACACCACCAGCTATGGCTACACCTTC.

The gene calls are TRBV7-3 and TRBJ1-1; 7 bases map to TRBD1. The junction had 3 bases not matched to a gene; V was cut back by 2 bases and J by 0 bases. The germline V gene has CDR1 SGHTA and CDR2 FQGTGA. This CDR3 has 15 residues. The CDR3 spells CASSLGRGMNTEAFF. The DNA of the CDR3 is TGTGCCAGCAGCTTAGGCAGGGGGATGAACACTGAAGCTTTCTTT.

This clonotype was counted ten times or more. The J gene is TRBJ1-1, the V gene TRBV3-1, with 9 bases fitting TRBD1. The CDR3 contains 16 residues. Per the germline V gene, CDR1 is LGHDT and CDR2 is YNNKEL (reference sequence). V dropped 5 bases and J dropped 2; count of bases not matched to a gene: 9. CDR3: CASSFTGQGFNTEAFF. CDR3 coding DNA: TGTGCCAGCAGCTTTACCGGACAGGGGTTTAACACTGAAGCTTTCTTT.

This clonotype was picked up many times. V is TRBV5-6 and J is TRBJ1-2; 7 nucleotides align to TRBD1. The CDR3 runs 16 residues. Germline V gives CDR1 SGHDT, CDR2 YYEEEE. J lost 0 bases, V lost 4 bases, and 9 bases had no gene match. The CDR3 loop is CASSPQGGLPNYGYTF. CDR3 coding DNA: TGTGCCAGCAGCCCTCAGGGGGGGCTTCCTAACTATGGCTACACCTTC.

The chain has TRBV10-3 and TRBJ1-5; 10 positions match TRBD1. This CDR3 is 17 amino acids long. The junction had 6 bases not matched to a gene; V was cut back by 3 bases and J by 1 base. The V gene's germline CDR1 is ENHRY and CDR2 SYGVKD. CDR3 sequence: CAISDPGTGESNQPQHF. The CDR3 DNA follows: TGTGCCATCAGTGATCCCGGGACAGGGGAGAGCAATCAGCCCCAGCATTTT.

There are many counts of this clonotype. The chain joins TRBV29-1 to TRBJ2-7, with D perhaps assigned TRBD1 or TRBD2 (6 bases each). V lost 5 bases and J lost 3, with 20 bases in between. The germline CDR1 and CDR2 sequences are SQVTM and ANQGSEA. This CDR3 contains 15 residues. The chain's CDR3 is CSVPWGAGRNYEQYF. Here the CDR3 DNA reads TGCAGCGTTCCATGGGGGGCAGGGAGGAACTACGAGCAGTACTTC.